This T cell receptor beta chain was recovered during a study of T cells in Graves' hyperthyroidism and ophthalmopathy. Authors of the study amplified TCR beta CDR3 regions from RNA transcripts. The study used the HTBI primer set for a first-round RT-PCR of the TCR CDR3. Using its own MiXCR run on the multiplex PCR reads, TCRdb lists one record per CDR3 protein. The sample has hundreds of thousands of distinct CDR3 sequences, roughly 17% seen once. The V gene's germline CDR1 is LGHDT and CDR2 YNNKEL (reference sequence). The CDR3 totals 15 residues. Trimming shortened V by 3 bases and J by 8 bases, and 14 bases separated the two germline ends. This clonotype has ten or more counts. PBMCs were collected from an approximately 9 ml volume of fresh peripheral blood.

The sequenced material came from blood. The receptor was isolated from a woman aged 18 to 35 with Graves' ophthalmopathy. V usage is TRBV3-1 and J usage is TRBJ1-6; a weak D match, TRBD1 (5 bases). The CDR3 nucleotides are TGTGCCAGCAGCCAGAGGGGTGGGGTCCATTCACCCCTCCACTTT. Translation: CASSQRGGVHSPLHF.